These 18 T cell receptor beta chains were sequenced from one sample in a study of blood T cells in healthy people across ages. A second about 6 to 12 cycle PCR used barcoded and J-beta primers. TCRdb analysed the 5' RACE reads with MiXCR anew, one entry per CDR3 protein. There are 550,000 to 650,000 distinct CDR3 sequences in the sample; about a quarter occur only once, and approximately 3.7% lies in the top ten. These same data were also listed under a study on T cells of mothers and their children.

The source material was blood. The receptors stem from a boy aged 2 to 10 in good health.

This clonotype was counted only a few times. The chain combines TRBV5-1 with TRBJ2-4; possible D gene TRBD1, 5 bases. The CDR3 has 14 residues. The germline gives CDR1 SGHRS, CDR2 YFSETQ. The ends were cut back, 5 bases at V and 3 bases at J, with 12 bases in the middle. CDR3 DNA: TGCGCCAGCAGACCAGGGTCGCACAAAAACATTCAGTACTTC. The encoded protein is CASRPGSHKNIQYF.

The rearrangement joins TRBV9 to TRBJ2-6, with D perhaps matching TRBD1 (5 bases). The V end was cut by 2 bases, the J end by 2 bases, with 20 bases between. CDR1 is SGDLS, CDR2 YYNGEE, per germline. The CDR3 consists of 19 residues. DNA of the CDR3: TGTGCCAGCAGCGTCGAGGCAGGGAACCTTTTTACTGGGGCCAACGTCCTGACTTTC. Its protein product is CASSVEAGNLFTGANVLTF.

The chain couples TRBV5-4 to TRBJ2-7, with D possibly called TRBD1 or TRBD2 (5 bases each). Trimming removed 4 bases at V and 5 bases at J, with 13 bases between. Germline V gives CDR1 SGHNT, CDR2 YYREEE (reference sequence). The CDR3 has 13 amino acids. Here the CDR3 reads CASSLRDVNEQYF. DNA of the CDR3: TGTGCCAGCAGCCTCCGGGACGTTAACGAGCAGTACTTC.

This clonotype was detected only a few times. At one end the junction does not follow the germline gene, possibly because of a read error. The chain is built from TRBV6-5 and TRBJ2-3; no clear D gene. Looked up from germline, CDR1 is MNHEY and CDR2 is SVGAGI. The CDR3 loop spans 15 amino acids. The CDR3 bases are TGTGCCGGCAGTTTAGGGATCATCAGCACAGATACGCAGTATTTT. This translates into CAGSLGIISTDTQYF.

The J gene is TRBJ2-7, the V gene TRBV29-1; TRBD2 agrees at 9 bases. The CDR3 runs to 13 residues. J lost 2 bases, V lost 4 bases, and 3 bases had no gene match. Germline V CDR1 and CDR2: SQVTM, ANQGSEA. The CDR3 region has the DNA TGCAGCGTTGCGGGCGGGGGGGCCTACGAGCAGTACTTC. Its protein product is CSVAGGGAYEQYF.

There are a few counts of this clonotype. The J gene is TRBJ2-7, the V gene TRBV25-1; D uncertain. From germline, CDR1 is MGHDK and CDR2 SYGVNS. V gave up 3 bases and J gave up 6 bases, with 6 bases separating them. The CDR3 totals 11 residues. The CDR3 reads CASSDAFEQYF. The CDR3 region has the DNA TGTGCCAGCAGTGATGCCTTCGAGCAGTACTTC.

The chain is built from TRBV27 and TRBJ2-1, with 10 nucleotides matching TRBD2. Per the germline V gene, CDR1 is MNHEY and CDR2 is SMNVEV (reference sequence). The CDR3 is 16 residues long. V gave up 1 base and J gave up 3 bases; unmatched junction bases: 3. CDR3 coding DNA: TGTGCCAGCAGTTTATTAGCGGGAGGCAACTACAATGAGCAGTTCTTC. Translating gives CASSLLAGGNYNEQFF.

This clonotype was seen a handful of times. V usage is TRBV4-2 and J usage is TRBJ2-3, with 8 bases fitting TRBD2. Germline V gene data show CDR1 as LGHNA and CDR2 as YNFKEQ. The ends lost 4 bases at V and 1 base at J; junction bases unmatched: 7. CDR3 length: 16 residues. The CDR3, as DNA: TGTGCCAGCAGCCCCAAGGGAGCGGGGGGCACAGATACGCAGTATTTT. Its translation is CASSPKGAGGTDTQYF.

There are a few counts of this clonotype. This chain's CDR3 is CASSLGTSRDNEQFF. The CDR3 DNA reads as TGCGCCAGCAGCTTGGGGACTAGCCGAGACAATGAGCAGTTCTTC. The chain joins TRBV5-1 to TRBJ2-1; 8 bases map to TRBD2. The germline gives CDR1 SGHRS, CDR2 YFSETQ. This CDR3 has 15 residues. Unmatched junction bases numbered 4, after V lost 0 bases and J lost 5 bases.

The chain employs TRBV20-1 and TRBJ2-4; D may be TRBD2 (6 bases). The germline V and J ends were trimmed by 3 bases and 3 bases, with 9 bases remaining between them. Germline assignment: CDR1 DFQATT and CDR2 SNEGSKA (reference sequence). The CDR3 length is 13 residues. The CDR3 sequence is CSARGRNKNIQYF. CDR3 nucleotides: TGCAGTGCTAGGGGGAGGAACAAAAACATTCAGTACTTC.

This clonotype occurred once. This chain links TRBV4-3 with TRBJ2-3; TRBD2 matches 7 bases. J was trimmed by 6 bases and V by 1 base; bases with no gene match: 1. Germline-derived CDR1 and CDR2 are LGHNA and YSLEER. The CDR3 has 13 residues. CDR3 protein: CASSQGEGDTQYF. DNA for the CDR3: TGCGCCAGCAGCCAAGGGGAGGGGGATACGCAGTATTTT.

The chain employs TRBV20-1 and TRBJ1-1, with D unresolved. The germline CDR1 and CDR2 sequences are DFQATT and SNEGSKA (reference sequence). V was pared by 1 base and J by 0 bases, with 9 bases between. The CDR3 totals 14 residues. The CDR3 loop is CSARGGDMNTEAFF. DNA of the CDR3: TGCAGTGCTAGAGGGGGAGACATGAACACTGAAGCTTTCTTT.

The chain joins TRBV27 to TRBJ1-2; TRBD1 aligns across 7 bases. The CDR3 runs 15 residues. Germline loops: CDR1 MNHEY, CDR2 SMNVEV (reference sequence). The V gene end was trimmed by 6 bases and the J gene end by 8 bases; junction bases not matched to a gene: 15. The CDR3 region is CASSHSLGGGGGYTF. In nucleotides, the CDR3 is TGTGCCAGCAGCCACTCTTTAGGGGGCGGTGGAGGCTACACCTTC.

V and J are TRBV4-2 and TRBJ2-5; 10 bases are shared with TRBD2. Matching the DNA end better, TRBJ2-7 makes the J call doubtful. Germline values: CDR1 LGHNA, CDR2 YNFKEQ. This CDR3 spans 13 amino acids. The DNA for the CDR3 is TGTGCCAGCAGCCAGCTAGCGGGAGACGAGCAGTACTTC. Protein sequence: CASSQLAGDEQYF.

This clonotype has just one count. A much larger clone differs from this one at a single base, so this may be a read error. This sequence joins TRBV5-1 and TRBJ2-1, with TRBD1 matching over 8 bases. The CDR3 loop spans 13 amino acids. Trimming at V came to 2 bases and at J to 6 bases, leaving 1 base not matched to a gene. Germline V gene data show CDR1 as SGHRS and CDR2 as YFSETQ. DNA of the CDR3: TGCGCCAGCAGCTTTACAGGGGGCAATGAGCAGTTCTTC. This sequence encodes CASSFTGGNEQFF.

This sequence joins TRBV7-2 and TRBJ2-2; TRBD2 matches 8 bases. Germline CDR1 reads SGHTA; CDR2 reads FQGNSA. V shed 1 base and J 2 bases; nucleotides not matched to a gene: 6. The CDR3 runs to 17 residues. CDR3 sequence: CASSLEFSGSNTGELFF. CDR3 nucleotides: TGTGCCAGCAGCTTAGAATTCAGCGGGAGTAACACCGGGGAGCTGTTTTTT.

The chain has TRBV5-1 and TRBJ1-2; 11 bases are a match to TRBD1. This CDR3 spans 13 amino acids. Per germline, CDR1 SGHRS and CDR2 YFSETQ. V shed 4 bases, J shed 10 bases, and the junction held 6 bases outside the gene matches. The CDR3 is CASSGGQGEVYTF. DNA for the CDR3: TGCGCCAGCAGCGGGGGACAGGGGGAGGTCTACACCTTC.

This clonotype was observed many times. CDR3 in amino acids: CASDQGGSRSTDTQYF. The CDR3 DNA sequence: TGTGCCAGCGATCAAGGCGGCAGCAGATCAACAGATACGCAGTATTTT. This chain links TRBV12-3 or TRBV12-4 with TRBJ2-3; D unresolved. Trimming shortened V by 8 bases and J by 3 bases, and 21 bases separated the two germline ends. This CDR3 is 16 amino acids long.